This T cell receptor (beta chain) stems from a study of OX40 agonist ivuxolimab in advanced cancers. The wider study: Partial responses were observed in three patients, of whom one had hepatocellular carcinoma and two had cutaneous melanoma.

Measured with immunoSEQ multiplex PCR; TCRdb has only the in-frame clones, and not every one. The repertoire consists of over 100,000 clones, with around 87% occurring once and the leading ten covering 0.5% to 0.7%. This CDR3 has 13 amino acids. V lost 6 bases and J 1 base, leaving 9 bases between the germline ends. Germline V gives CDR1 KGHSH, CDR2 LQKENI. This rearrangement joins TRBV18 to TRBJ1-1; D gene unclear. The origin of this receptor is an adult with an advanced solid tumor such as melanoma, head and neck, liver or kidney cancer. Sample: CD4+ or CD8+ T cells sorted from blood, taken in a trial of the OX40 agonist ivuxolimab. The CDR3 region has the DNA TGTGCCAGCTCCGACGCAACGAACACTGAAGCTTTCTTT. This codes for CASSDATNTEAFF.